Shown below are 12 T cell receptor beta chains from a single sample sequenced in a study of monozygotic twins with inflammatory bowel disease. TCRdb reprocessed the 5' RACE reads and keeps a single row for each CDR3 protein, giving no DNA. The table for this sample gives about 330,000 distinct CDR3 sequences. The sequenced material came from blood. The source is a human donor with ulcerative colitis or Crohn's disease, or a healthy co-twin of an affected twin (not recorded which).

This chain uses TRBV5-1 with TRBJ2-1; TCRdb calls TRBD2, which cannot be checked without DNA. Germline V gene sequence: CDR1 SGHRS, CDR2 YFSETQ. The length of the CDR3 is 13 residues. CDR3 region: CASSLLPRDEQFF.

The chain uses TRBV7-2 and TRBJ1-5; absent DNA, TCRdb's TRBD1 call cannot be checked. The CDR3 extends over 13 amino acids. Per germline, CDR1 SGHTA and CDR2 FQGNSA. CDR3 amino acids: CASSLDPGQPQHF.

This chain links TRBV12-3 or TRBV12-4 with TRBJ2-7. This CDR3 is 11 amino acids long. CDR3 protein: CASSFGSQQYF.

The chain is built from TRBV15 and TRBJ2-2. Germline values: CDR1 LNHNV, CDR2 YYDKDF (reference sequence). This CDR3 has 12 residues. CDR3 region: CATSRNTGELFF.

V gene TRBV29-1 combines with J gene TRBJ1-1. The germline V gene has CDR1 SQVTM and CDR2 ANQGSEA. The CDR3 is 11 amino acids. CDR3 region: CSVGRETEAFF.

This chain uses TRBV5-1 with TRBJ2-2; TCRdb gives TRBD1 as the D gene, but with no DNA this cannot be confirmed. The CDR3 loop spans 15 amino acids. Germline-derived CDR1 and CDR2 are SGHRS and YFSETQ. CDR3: CASSLEGQGAGELFF.

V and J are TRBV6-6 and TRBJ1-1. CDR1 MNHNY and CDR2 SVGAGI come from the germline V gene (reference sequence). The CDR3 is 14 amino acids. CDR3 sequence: CASSPDTMNTEAFF.

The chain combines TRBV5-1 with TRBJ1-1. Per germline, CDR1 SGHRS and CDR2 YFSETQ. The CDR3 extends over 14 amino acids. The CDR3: CASSALKGVTEAFF.

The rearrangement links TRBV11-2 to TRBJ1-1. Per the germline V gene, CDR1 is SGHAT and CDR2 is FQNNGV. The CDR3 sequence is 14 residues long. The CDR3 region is CASSFDRINTEAFF.

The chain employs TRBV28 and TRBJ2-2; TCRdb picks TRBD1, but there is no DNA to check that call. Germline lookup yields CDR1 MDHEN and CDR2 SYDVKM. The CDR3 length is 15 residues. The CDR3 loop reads CASSFGGSNTGELFF. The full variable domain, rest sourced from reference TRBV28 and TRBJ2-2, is DVKVTQSSRYLVKRTGEKVFLECVQDMDHENMFWYRQDPGLGLRLIYFSYDVKMKEKGDIPEGYSVSREKKERFSLILESASTNQTSMYLCASSFGGSNTGELFFGEGSRLTVL.

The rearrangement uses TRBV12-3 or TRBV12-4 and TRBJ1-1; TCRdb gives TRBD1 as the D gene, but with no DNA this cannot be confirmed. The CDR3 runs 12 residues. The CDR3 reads CASSWDRGLAFF.

CDR3 protein: CASSEGRPPGYTF. V usage is TRBV28 and J usage is TRBJ1-2. The CDR3 sequence is 13 residues long. Germline V gene sequence: CDR1 MDHEN, CDR2 SYDVKM.